This TCR beta chain was sequenced during a study of cytomegalovirus exposure and HLA in healthy donors. In its sample, this clone was seen a few times. Method: immunoSEQ multiplex PCR; TCRdb's copy keeps in-frame clones and lacks some. The sample shows over 130,000 clones, around 87% of them seen only once. This sequence originates from a young man in good health and CMV-seropositive. Sample: PBMCs.

DNA for the CDR3: TGTGCCAGCAGCTTCCGGGACAGGGGCTACGAGCAGTACTTC. It specifies CASSFRDRGYEQYF. V gene TRBV7-2 combines with J gene TRBJ2-7; TRBD1 matches at 10 bases. The CDR3 has 14 residues. CDR1 and CDR2 from the germline V gene are SGHTA and FQGNSA. Trimming at V came to 3 bases and at J to 3 bases, leaving 2 bases not matched to a gene. Full variable domain (remainder filled in from reference TRBV7-2 and TRBJ2-7): GAGVSQSPSNKVTEKGKDVELRCDPISGHTALYWYRQSLGQGLEFLIYFQGNSAPDKSGLPSDRFSAERTGGSVSTLTIQRTQQEDSAVYLCASSFRDRGYEQYFGPGTRLTVT.